This record concerns one TCR beta chain sequence. Its antigen is unidentified. This sample is drawn from a study of cytomegalovirus exposure and HLA in healthy donors. In the study overall: The Caucasian-associated ancestry cluster held about 80% of around 380 genotyped donors. Notes on the study in general: Reports described diagnosis of cytomegalovirus status by the classifier as highly specific and sensitive. Most TCR sequences showed up rarely, but some public TCRs showed up in many donors.

In the PCR, 60 Vbeta and 13 Jbeta primers were used. Repertoires were generated with immunoSEQ multiplex PCR, while TCRdb's copy carries only in-frame clones and drops some. Its clone listing holds about 130,000 clones. This CDR3 comprises 12 residues. Per germline, CDR1 SQVTM and CDR2 ANQGSEA. V was clipped by 3 bases and J by 4 bases, with 7 bases between them. The sample was PBMCs. This TCR came from a man between 18 and 35 years old in good health and CMV-seronegative. The chain joins TRBV29-1 to TRBJ1-3, with D unresolved. This CDR3 reads CSVEGRGNTIYF. The CDR3 region has the DNA TGCAGCGTTGAGGGCAGGGGAAACACCATATATTTT.